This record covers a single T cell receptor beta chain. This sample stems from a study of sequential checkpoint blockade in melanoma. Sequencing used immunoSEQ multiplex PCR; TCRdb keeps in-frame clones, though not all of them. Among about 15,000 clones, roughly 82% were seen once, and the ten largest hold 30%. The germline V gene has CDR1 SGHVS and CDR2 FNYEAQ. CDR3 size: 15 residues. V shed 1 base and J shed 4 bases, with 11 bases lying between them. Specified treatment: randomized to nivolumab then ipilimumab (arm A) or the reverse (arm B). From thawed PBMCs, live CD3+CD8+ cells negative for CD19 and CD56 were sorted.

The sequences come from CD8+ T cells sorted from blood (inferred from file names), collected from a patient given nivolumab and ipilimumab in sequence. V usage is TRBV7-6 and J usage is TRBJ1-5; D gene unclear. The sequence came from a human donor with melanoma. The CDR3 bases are TGTGCCAGCAGCTTAGATCCAGATATGAATCAGCCCCAGCATTTT. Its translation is CASSLDPDMNQPQHF. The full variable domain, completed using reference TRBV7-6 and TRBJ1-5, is GAGVSQSPRYKVTKRGQDVALRCDPISGHVSLYWYRQALGQGPEFLTYFNYEAQQDKSGLPNDRFSAERPEGSISTLTIQRTEQRDSAMYRCASSLDPDMNQPQHFGDGTRLSIL.